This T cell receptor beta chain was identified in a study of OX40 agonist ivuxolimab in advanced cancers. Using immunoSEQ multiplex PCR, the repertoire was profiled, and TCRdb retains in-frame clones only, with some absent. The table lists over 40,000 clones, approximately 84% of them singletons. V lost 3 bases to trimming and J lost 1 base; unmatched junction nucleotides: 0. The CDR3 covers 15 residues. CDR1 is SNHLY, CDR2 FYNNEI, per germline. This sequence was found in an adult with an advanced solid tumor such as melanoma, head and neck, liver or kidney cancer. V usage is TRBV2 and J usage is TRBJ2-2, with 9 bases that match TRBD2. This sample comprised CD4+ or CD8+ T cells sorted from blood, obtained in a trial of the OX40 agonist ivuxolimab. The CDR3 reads CASSETSGNTGELFF. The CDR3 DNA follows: TGTGCCAGCAGTGAGACTAGCGGGAACACCGGGGAGCTGTTTTTT.